The 14 T cell receptor beta chains given below trace back to one sample, sequenced in a study of breast tumors, draining lymph nodes, adjacent tissues. TCRdb recomputed calls from the multiplex PCR reads with MiXCR, one row per CDR3 protein. The repertoire holds under 150,000 distinct CDR3 sequences, with approximately 22% as singletons. The lymph nodes were axillary draining lymph nodes from breast cancer patients. The sequenced material came from axillary lymph node tissue. All receptors derive from a female donor with breast cancer. Some clones in this sample may be carry-over from other donors' samples.

The chain recombines TRBV30 with TRBJ1-2, with a tentative D call TRBD1 (6 bases). Looked up from germline, CDR1 is GTSNPN and CDR2 is SVGIG (reference sequence). V dropped 2 bases and J dropped 4 bases, with 17 bases sitting between them. CDR3 length equals 15 residues. CDR3 coding DNA: TGTGCCTGGAGTCGTTTAGGGGGAGAGACCTATGGCTACACCTTC. As protein: CAWSRLGGETYGYTF.

This clonotype was seen more than once but under ten times. Since a much larger clone is just one base distant, this may be a read error. The chain links TRBV20-1 to TRBJ2-2, with D maybe TRBD2 (5 bases). The CDR3 is made up of 15 amino acids. Trimming pared 3 bases from V and 3 bases from J, leaving 14 bases between. The germline gives CDR1 DFQATT, CDR2 SNEGSKA (reference sequence). The CDR3 is CSASYPGLDTGELFF. In nucleotides, the CDR3 is TGCAGTGCTAGCTATCCGGGATTGGACACCGGGGAGCTGTTTTTT.

The rearrangement links TRBV6-6 to TRBJ2-5; D may be TRBD1 (6 bases). V was trimmed by 5 bases and J by 1 base, leaving 14 bases between them. This CDR3 is 15 amino acids long. Germline CDR1 MNHNY, CDR2 SVGAGI (reference sequence). The CDR3 loop is CASSPGQIIQETQYF. The DNA of the CDR3 is TGTGCCAGCAGTCCTGGACAGATCATCCAAGAGACCCAGTACTTC.

The chain carries TRBV28 and TRBJ2-1; no clear D. V lost 3 bases to trimming and J lost 2 bases, with 11 bases between them. The CDR3 sequence is 15 residues long. CDR1 and CDR2 (germline): MDHEN, SYDVKM. The CDR3 sequence is CASSFPSGAYNEQFF. The DNA of the CDR3 is TGTGCCAGCAGTTTTCCCTCCGGAGCCTACAATGAGCAGTTCTTC.

This clonotype came up a few times. This chain joins TRBV28 and TRBJ1-2; D gene unclear. V shed 1 base and J shed 3 bases, with 9 bases lying between them. CDR1 is MDHEN, CDR2 SYDVKM, per germline. The CDR3 runs 14 residues. CDR3 nucleotides: TGTGCCAGCAGTTTATTCCAGGCGGACTATGGCTACACCTTC. Its protein is CASSLFQADYGYTF.

This clonotype occurred a few times. The V gene is TRBV18, the J gene TRBJ2-3, with D tentatively TRBD1 (6 bases). Germline V gene data show CDR1 as KGHSH and CDR2 as LQKENI. Trimming took 3 bases from V and 2 from J, leaving 9 bases between them. CDR3 size: 14 residues. CDR3 bases: TGTGCCAGCTCACCGGGACAACTCACAGATACGCAGTATTTT. It yields the protein CASSPGQLTDTQYF.

At least ten counts were recorded for this clonotype. This chain connects TRBV5-8 to TRBJ1-5; tentative D call: TRBD1 (6 bases). The CDR3 contains 15 residues. CDR1 and CDR2 (germline): SGHTS, YDEGEE. Trimming shortened V by 4 bases and J by 7 bases, and 18 bases separated the two germline ends. The CDR3 DNA reads as TGTGCCAGCAGCATAGGTCCGGGGGCAAAGCAGCCCCAGCATTTT. The encoded protein is CASSIGPGAKQPQHF.

As regards this clonotype: This could be a read error, since a much larger clone is one nucleotide away. V usage is TRBV30 and J usage is TRBJ2-5; 8 bases fit TRBD1. This CDR3 comprises 14 residues. CDR1 is GTSNPN, CDR2 SVGIG, per germline (reference sequence). J was trimmed by 6 bases and V by 1 base; bases with no gene match: 7. In DNA, the CDR3 is TGTGCCTGGAGTGCCTGGACAGGGAGGAAGACCCAGTACTTC. Its protein product is CAWSAWTGRKTQYF.

This clonotype has a count of ten or more. This rearrangement joins TRBV19 to TRBJ2-3; D gene uncertain. The CDR3 is made up of 12 amino acids. Germline V gives CDR1 LNHDA, CDR2 SQIVND (reference sequence). The V gene lost 6 bases and the J gene lost 6 bases, with 10 bases spanning the gap. This chain's CDR3 is CASRTTPDTQYF. The CDR3 DNA is TGTGCCAGTAGGACGACTCCGGATACGCAGTATTTT.

This clonotype was counted many times. The CDR3, as DNA: TGCAGTGTCCAAGGGCCCAGCGAAAAACTGTTTTTT. Amino acid sequence: CSVQGPSEKLFF. The chain combines TRBV20-1 with TRBJ1-4; D is unclear. Trimming removed 7 bases from V and 8 bases from J, with 14 bases in between. The germline CDR1 and CDR2 sequences are DFQATT and SNEGSKA (reference sequence). This CDR3 has 12 amino acids.

A note on this clonotype: An end of the junction does not agree with germline; a read error may underlie this. CDR3: CATRGEANYSYTF. The CDR3 DNA is TGTGCCACCAGGGGGGAGGCTAACTATAGCTACACCTTC. The chain couples TRBV27 to TRBJ1-2; 7 bases agree with TRBD1. The CDR3 is 13 amino acids. The germline V gene has CDR1 MNHEY and CDR2 SMNVEV (reference sequence).

A note on this clonotype: Since a much larger clone is just one base distant, this may be a read error. The chain combines TRBV12-3 or TRBV12-4 with TRBJ2-1; TRBD2 matches 9 bases. With 6 bases clipped from V and 6 bases from J, the junction kept 6 bases outside the gene matches. This CDR3 has 14 residues. The CDR3 bases are TGTGCCAGCAGCCTGTCTAGCGGGGTCAATGAGCAGTTCTTC. It translates to CASSLSSGVNEQFF.

The table lists this clonotype with many counts. This chain joins TRBV20-1 and TRBJ2-7, with 12 nucleotides matching TRBD1. The J segment lost 3 bases and the V segment lost 1 base, leaving 7 bases of the junction unmatched. This CDR3 is 16 amino acids long. CDR1 is DFQATT, CDR2 SNEGSKA, per germline (reference sequence). The DNA for the CDR3 is TGCAGTGCTAGAGCCACCGGGACAGGGGGCATCTACGAGCAGTACTTC. Its translation: CSARATGTGGIYEQYF.

This clonotype was picked up a small number of times. The rearrangement uses TRBV28 and TRBJ2-7; TRBD2 matches 9 bases. This CDR3 has 16 amino acids. The germline V gene has CDR1 MDHEN and CDR2 SYDVKM. V shed 1 base and J 5 bases; nucleotides not matched to a gene: 9. The CDR3 coding sequence is TGTGCCAGCAGTTTATCTGTTAGCGGGAGCTTAGACGAGCAGTACTTC. Translated: CASSLSVSGSLDEQYF.